Listed here are 14 T cell receptor beta chains from one sample, sequenced in a study of blood T cell repertoires in COVID-19. Some clones are missing from TCRdb's copy, which holds only in-frame ones; the method was immunoSEQ multiplex PCR. This sample carries about 300,000 clones, approximately 84% of them seen once, and the ten largest clones take over 1.3%. The sequenced sample was peripheral blood. The source of these receptors is a human donor with COVID-19, enrolled during active disease. The donor label of this sample is uncertain.

This sequence joins TRBV27 and TRBJ1-2, with TRBD1 matching 9 bases. J was trimmed by 4 bases and V by 4 bases; bases with no gene match: 1. The CDR3 has 13 residues. The germline gives CDR1 MNHEY, CDR2 SMNVEV (reference sequence). The CDR3 coding sequence is TGTGCCAGCAGTTGGGACAGGGCCTATGGCTACACCTTC. Amino acids: CASSWDRAYGYTF.

This chain links TRBV5-6 with TRBJ2-5; 9 bases map to TRBD2. Germline V gene data show CDR1 as SGHDT and CDR2 as YYEEEE. V shed 3 bases and J 5 bases; nucleotides not matched to a gene: 5. The CDR3 runs to 14 residues. The CDR3 nucleotides read TGTGCCAGCAGCTCCTTAGCGGGAGAGGAGACCCAGTACTTC. Protein: CASSSLAGEETQYF.

This chain joins TRBV28 and TRBJ1-5; possible D gene TRBD1, 5 bases. The CDR3 has 16 residues. V lost 3 bases to trimming and J lost 0 bases, with 12 bases between them. CDR1 and CDR2 (germline): MDHEN, SYDVKM. Here the CDR3 reads CASSLEKGNSNQPQHF. The CDR3 DNA is TGTGCCAGCAGTTTGGAGAAGGGGAATAGCAATCAGCCCCAGCATTTT.

This rearrangement joins TRBV3-1 (or the pseudogene TRBV3-2) to TRBJ2-5, with 9 bases lining up with TRBD2. The CDR3 loop spans 15 amino acids. V lost 4 bases, J lost 1 base, and 4 bases stayed unmatched. Looked up from germline, CDR1 is LGHDT and CDR2 is YNNKEL (reference sequence). The CDR3 coding sequence is TGTGCCAGCAGCCGGCCTAGCGGGACCCAAGAGACCCAGTACTTC. Translating it yields CASSRPSGTQETQYF.

The gene calls are TRBV3-1 (or the pseudogene TRBV3-2) and TRBJ2-7; 8 bases are shared with TRBD2. The CDR3 runs to 17 residues. CDR1 and CDR2 from the germline V gene are LGHDT and YNNKEL (reference sequence). V was pared by 0 bases and J by 2 bases, with 9 bases of the junction left unmatched. The CDR3 coding sequence is TGTGCCAGCAGCCAAGAAGGGCTAGCGGGCCGACCCTACGAGCAGTACTTC. As protein: CASSQEGLAGRPYEQYF.

This chain joins TRBV21-1 and TRBJ2-7; TRBD2 is the table's D call and was not checked against the DNA. TRBV21-1 corresponds to a pseudogene. The CDR3 contains 23 residues. In DNA, the CDR3 is TGTGCCAGCAGCACCTCCTCCCCTGGCAGGGGACTAGCGGATCTATTTGGGCCCTACGAGCAGTACTTC. It is translated as CASSTSSPGRGLADLFGPYEQYF.

V is TRBV27 and J is TRBJ1-2; no clear D gene. Germline CDR1 and CDR2: MNHEY and SMNVEV (reference sequence). The V end was cut by 0 bases, the J end by 2 bases, with 7 bases between. The CDR3 runs to 14 residues. The CDR3 protein is CASSLSPRNYGYTF. The CDR3 DNA follows: TGTGCCAGCAGTTTATCGCCCAGAAACTATGGCTACACCTTC.

The chain has TRBV5-1 and TRBJ1-4; TRBD1 matches 7 bases. Trimming cost V 4 bases and J 0 bases; bases outside gene matches: 6. The CDR3 consists of 16 residues. Germline V CDR1 and CDR2: SGHRS, YFSETQ. The CDR3, as DNA: TGCGCCAGCAGCCCCTGGACAGGAGCAACTAATGAAAAACTGTTTTTT. Encoded protein: CASSPWTGATNEKLFF.

The rearrangement links TRBV9 to TRBJ2-2; 10 nucleotides align to TRBD2. The CDR3 is 16 amino acids. Per germline, CDR1 SGDLS and CDR2 YYNGEE. The junction had 7 bases not matched to a gene; V was cut back by 3 bases and J by 5 bases. This chain's CDR3 is CASSARGLAQTGELFF. Written as DNA, the CDR3 is TGTGCCAGCAGCGCCCGGGGACTAGCGCAAACCGGGGAGCTGTTTTTT.

V gene TRBV28 combines with J gene TRBJ2-2; 7 positions agree with TRBD2. CDR1 and CDR2 (germline): MDHEN, SYDVKM. CDR3 length: 15 amino acids. With V trimmed by 3 bases and J by 5 bases, 6 bases remained unmatched. The CDR3 region has the DNA TGTGCCAGCAGTTTGTCATCGGGGGGAACCGGGGAGCTGTTTTTT. The encoded protein is CASSLSSGGTGELFF.

The chain recombines TRBV10-2 with TRBJ1-3; TRBD1 is a possible D gene (5 bases). V lost 4 bases to trimming and J lost 3 bases, with 10 bases between them. The CDR3 sequence is 14 residues long. The V gene's germline CDR1 is WSHSY and CDR2 SAAADI. CDR3 amino acids: CASSAGGGGNTIYF. CDR3 nucleotides: TGCGCCAGCAGTGCTGGGGGGGGTGGAAACACCATATATTTT.

There are a few counts of this clone. This chain connects TRBV6-5 to TRBJ2-5, with TRBD2 as a possible D gene (6 bases). Trimming stripped 6 bases from V and 2 bases from J, with 16 bases between. The CDR3 has 15 residues. The germline V gene has CDR1 MNHEY and CDR2 SVGAGI. The CDR3 nucleotides read TGTGCCAGCAGCGTGGTTTGGGGAGGACAAGAGACCCAGTACTTC. Protein sequence: CASSVVWGGQETQYF.

The genes are TRBV13 and TRBJ1-2, with 8 bases aligning to TRBD1. In germline, CDR1 is PRHDT, CDR2 FYEKMQ (reference sequence). The V and J ends lost 3 bases and 2 bases, in that order; junction bases with no gene match: 17. CDR3 length: 19 residues. CDR3 DNA: TGTGCCAGCAGCTTGGGGTTAGGACAGGGATCCGAACCCAACTATGGCTACACCTTC. It translates to CASSLGLGQGSEPNYGYTF.

J is TRBJ2-2 and V is TRBV18; the D gene is possibly TRBD2 (6 bases). Trimming stripped 4 bases from V and 3 bases from J, with 18 bases between. CDR3 length equals 17 residues. The germline CDR1 and CDR2 sequences are KGHSH and LQKENI. CDR3 DNA sequence: TGTGCCAGCTCACTTGACCGGGGGATCGTCGACACCGGGGAGCTGTTTTTT. This translates into CASSLDRGIVDTGELFF.